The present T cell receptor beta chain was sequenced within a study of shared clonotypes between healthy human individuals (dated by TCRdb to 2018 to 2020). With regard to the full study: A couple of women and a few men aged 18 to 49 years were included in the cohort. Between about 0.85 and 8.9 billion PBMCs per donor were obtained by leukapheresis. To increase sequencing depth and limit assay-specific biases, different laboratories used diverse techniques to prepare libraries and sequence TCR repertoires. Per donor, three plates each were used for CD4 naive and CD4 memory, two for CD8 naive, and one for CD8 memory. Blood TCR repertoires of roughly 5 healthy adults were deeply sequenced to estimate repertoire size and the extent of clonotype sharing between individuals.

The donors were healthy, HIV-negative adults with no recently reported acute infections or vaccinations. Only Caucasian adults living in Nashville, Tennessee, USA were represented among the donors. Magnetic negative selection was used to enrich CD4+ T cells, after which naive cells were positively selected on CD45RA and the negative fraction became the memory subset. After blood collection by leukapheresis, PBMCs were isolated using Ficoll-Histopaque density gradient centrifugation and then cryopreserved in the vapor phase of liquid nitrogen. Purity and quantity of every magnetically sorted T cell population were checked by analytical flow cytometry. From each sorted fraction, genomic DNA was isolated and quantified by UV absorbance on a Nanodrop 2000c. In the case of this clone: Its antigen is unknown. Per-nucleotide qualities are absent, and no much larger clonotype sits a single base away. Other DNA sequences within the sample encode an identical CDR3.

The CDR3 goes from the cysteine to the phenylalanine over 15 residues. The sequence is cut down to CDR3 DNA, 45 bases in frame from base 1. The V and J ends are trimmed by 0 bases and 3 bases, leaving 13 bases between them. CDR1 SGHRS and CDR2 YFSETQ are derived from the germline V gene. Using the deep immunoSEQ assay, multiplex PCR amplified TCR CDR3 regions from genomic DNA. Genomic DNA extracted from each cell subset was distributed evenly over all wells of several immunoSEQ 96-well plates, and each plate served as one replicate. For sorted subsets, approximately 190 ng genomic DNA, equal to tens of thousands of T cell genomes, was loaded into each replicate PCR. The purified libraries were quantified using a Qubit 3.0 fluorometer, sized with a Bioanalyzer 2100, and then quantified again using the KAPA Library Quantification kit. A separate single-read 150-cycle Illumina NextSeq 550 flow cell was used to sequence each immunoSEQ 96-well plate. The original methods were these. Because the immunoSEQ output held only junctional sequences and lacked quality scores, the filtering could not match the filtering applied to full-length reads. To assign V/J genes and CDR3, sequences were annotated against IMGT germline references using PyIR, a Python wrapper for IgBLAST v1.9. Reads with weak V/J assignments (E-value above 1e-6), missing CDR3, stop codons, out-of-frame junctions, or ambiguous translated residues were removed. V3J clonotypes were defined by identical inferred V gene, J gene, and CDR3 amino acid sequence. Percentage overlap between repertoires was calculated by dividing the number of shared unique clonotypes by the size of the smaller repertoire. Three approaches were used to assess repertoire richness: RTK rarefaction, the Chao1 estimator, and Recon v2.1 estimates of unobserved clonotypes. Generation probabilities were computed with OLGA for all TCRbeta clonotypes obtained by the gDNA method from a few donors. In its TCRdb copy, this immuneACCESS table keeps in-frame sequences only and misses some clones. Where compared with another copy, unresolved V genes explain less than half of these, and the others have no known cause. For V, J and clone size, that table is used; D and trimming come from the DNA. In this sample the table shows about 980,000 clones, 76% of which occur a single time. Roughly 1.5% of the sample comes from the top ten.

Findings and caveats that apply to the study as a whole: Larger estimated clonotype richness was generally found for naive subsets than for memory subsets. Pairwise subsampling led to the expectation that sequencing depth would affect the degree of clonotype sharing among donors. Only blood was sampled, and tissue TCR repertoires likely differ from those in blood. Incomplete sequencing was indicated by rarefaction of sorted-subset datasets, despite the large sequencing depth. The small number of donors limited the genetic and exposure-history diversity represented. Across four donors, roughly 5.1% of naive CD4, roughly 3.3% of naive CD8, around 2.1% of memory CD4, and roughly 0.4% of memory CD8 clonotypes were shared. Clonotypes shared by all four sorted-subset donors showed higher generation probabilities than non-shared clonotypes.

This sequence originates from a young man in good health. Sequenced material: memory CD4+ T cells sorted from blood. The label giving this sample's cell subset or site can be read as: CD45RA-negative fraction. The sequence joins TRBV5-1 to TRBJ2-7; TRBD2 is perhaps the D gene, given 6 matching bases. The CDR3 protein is CASSLVAGGGYEQYF. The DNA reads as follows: TGCGCCAGCAGCTTGGTTGCCGGGGGAGGCTACGAGCAGTACTTC.